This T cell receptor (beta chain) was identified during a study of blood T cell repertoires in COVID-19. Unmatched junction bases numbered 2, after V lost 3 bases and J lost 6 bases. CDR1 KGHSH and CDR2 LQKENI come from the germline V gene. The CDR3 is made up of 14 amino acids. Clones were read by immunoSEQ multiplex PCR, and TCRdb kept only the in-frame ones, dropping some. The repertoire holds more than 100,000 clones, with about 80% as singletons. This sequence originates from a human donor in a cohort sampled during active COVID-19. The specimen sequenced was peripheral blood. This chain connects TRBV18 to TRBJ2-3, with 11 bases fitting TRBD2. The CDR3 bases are TGTGCCAGCTCACCTAGCGGGGGGGCCGATACGCAGTATTTT. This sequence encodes CASSPSGGADTQYF.